The 16 T cell receptor beta chains in this list originate from one sample, sequenced in a study of blood T cell repertoires in COVID-19. Method: immunoSEQ multiplex PCR; TCRdb's copy keeps in-frame clones and lacks some. Among 200,000 to 250,000 clones, roughly 81% were seen once, and the ten largest hold around 0.89%. Source material: peripheral blood. The receptors were gathered from a man in his forties with acute or convalescent COVID-19.

The V and J genes are TRBV7-2 and TRBJ2-5; D unclear. Germline lookup yields CDR1 SGHTA and CDR2 FQGNSA. The CDR3 spans 13 residues. V was pared by 3 bases and J by 5 bases, with 10 bases between. The CDR3 nucleotides are TGTGCCAGCAGCTTCTCTCCGACTGAGACCCAGTACTTC. Protein product: CASSFSPTETQYF.

This clone appeared once. The gene calls are TRBV4-3 and TRBJ2-1, with TRBD2 matching 7 bases. The CDR3 contains 15 residues. V trimming: 0 bases; J trimming: 8 bases; junction bases outside the gene matches: 7. The germline V gene has CDR1 LGHNA and CDR2 YSLEER. The CDR3 sequence: CASSQDPSGVDEQFF. CDR3 coding DNA: TGCGCCAGCAGCCAAGATCCCAGCGGGGTCGATGAGCAGTTCTTC.

The gene calls are TRBV6-6 and TRBJ1-3; no reliable D call. The CDR3 contains 16 residues. Per the germline V gene, CDR1 is MNHNY and CDR2 is SVGAGI (reference sequence). V dropped 5 bases and J dropped 2 bases, with 16 bases sitting between them. The CDR3 here is CASSALGGETGNTIYF. Here the CDR3 DNA reads TGTGCCAGCAGTGCCCTTGGCGGGGAAACTGGAAACACCATATATTTT.

The chain links TRBV6-6 to TRBJ1-2, with 7 bases lining up with TRBD1. CDR3 size: 15 residues. Trimming cost V 6 bases and J 0 bases; bases outside gene matches: 7. In germline, CDR1 is MNHNY, CDR2 SVGAGI (reference sequence). The chain's CDR3 is CASRIGTVANYGYTF. The CDR3 DNA sequence: TGTGCCAGCAGGATAGGGACAGTAGCTAACTATGGCTACACCTTC.

This clone was seen just once. V and J are TRBV5-6 and TRBJ2-1; 7 nucleotides agree with TRBD1. This CDR3 is 15 amino acids long. Germline CDR1 and CDR2: SGHDT and YYEEEE. The V and J ends lost 4 bases and 1 base, in that order; junction bases with no gene match: 5. The chain's CDR3 is CASSRDSESYNEQFF. CDR3 nucleotide sequence: TGTGCCAGCAGCCGGGACAGCGAATCCTACAATGAGCAGTTCTTC.

This chain connects TRBV6-4 to TRBJ2-3, with TRBD2 identical over 10 bases. Per the germline V gene, CDR1 is MRHNA and CDR2 is SNTAGT. The CDR3 has 16 amino acids. J was trimmed by 2 bases and V by 0 bases; bases with no gene match: 2. The CDR3 here is CASSDSAGGPTDTQYF. CDR3 coding DNA: TGTGCCAGCAGTGACTCAGCGGGGGGGCCCACAGATACGCAGTATTTT.

As DNA, the CDR3 is TGCGCCAGCAGCCAAGACCCCGGGACAGGGGATAGTGGCTACACCTTC. As protein: CASSQDPGTGDSGYTF. V and J are TRBV4-3 and TRBJ1-2; TRBD1 aligns across 10 bases. The CDR3 runs to 16 residues. CDR1 and CDR2 from the germline V gene are LGHNA and YSLEER. The trim removed 0 bases at V and 7 bases at J, leaving 8 bases unmatched.

The V call is TRBV5-1, the J call TRBJ1-6, with 7 bases identical to TRBD1. There are 16 residues in the CDR3. The germline CDR1 and CDR2 sequences are SGHRS and YFSETQ. V was pared by 7 bases and J by 10 bases, with 17 bases of the junction left unmatched. This CDR3 reads CASRRTTTGEESPLHF. The DNA for the CDR3 is TGCGCCAGCCGAAGAACTACAACAGGGGAGGAATCACCCCTCCACTTT.

The chain links TRBV14 to TRBJ2-7; TRBD1 might be the D (5 bases). Germline V CDR1 and CDR2: SGHDN, FVKESK. V dropped 0 bases and J dropped 3 bases, with 12 bases sitting between them. This CDR3 is built from 15 residues. The CDR3 reads CASSQDPRVGYEQYF. CDR3 in DNA: TGTGCCAGCAGCCAAGATCCCAGGGTGGGCTACGAGCAGTACTTC.

This clone was recorded a few times. The chain links TRBV5-1 to TRBJ1-1, with D possibly TRBD1 on 6 matching bases. Germline-derived CDR1 and CDR2 are SGHRS and YFSETQ. The CDR3 sequence is 14 residues long. Trimming cost V 4 bases and J 1 base, with 11 bases left between them. The CDR3 DNA reads as TGCGCCAGCAGCGTAGCGACAGGGAACACTGAAGCTTTCTTT. Translation: CASSVATGNTEAFF.

The V gene is TRBV7-2, the J gene TRBJ1-2; the match to TRBD1 covers 8 bases. CDR3 length: 14 amino acids. V gave up 5 bases and J gave up 4 bases; unmatched junction bases: 6. Germline lookup yields CDR1 SGHTA and CDR2 FQGNSA. The CDR3 sequence: CASSVDRGVYGYTF. For the CDR3, the DNA is TGTGCCAGCAGCGTCGACAGGGGAGTCTATGGCTACACCTTC. Based on the CDR3 plus reference TRBV7-2 and TRBJ1-2, the full variable domain is GAGVSQSPSNKVTEKGKDVELRCDPISGHTALYWYRQSLGQGLEFLIYFQGNSAPDKSGLPSDRFSAERTGGSVSTLTIQRTQQEDSAVYLCASSVDRGVYGYTFGSGTRLTVV.

The chain is built from TRBV19 and TRBJ1-2; 8 bases fit TRBD1. The length of the CDR3 is 13 residues. Germline V gives CDR1 LNHDA, CDR2 SQIVND (reference sequence). Unmatched junction bases numbered 4, after V lost 6 bases and J lost 4 bases. CDR3 protein: CASRGQGLYGYTF. The CDR3, as DNA: TGTGCCAGTAGAGGACAGGGACTCTATGGCTACACCTTC.

This chain joins TRBV3-1 (or the pseudogene TRBV3-2) and TRBJ2-1, with D perhaps matching TRBD2 (6 bases). The V end lost 0 bases, the J end lost 11 bases, and 14 bases lay between the germline ends. The CDR3 is 14 residues long. Per the germline V gene, CDR1 is LGHDT and CDR2 is YNNKEL (reference sequence). CDR3 residues: CASSQDGFRGKQFF. The CDR3 region has the DNA TGTGCCAGCAGCCAAGACGGCTTTCGGGGGAAGCAGTTCTTC.

The chain has TRBV18 and TRBJ2-7, with 8 bases fitting TRBD1. Germline V gives CDR1 KGHSH, CDR2 LQKENI. This CDR3 has 15 residues. The J segment lost 7 bases and the V segment lost 3 bases, leaving 11 bases of the junction unmatched. As DNA, the CDR3 is TGTGCCAGCTCACCTACGAATCAGGGGGCGGAAGAGCAGTACTTC. Translated, it gives CASSPTNQGAEEQYF.

The chain employs TRBV18 and TRBJ1-1; D is ambiguous. There are 13 residues in the CDR3. Germline V gene data show CDR1 as KGHSH and CDR2 as LQKENI. With 6 bases removed from V and 4 bases from J, the gap between germline ends came to 12 bases. DNA for the CDR3: TGTGCCAGCTCCCCCTACAGAGCCACTGAAGCTTTCTTT. Translation gives CASSPYRATEAFF.

The rearrangement links TRBV28 to TRBJ2-5; D is uncertain. Trimming removed 3 bases from V and 2 bases from J, with 10 bases in between. Germline V gene sequence: CDR1 MDHEN, CDR2 SYDVKM. The CDR3 is 14 residues long. The chain's CDR3 is CASSFARLQETQYF. CDR3 DNA sequence: TGTGCCAGCAGTTTCGCCAGGTTACAAGAGACCCAGTACTTC.